This T cell receptor beta chain came from a study of blood T cells in healthy people across ages. The study, taken as a whole, reports: Unsorted PBMCs blocked a conclusive comparison of naive and antigen-experienced cells.

CDR1 is LGHDT, CDR2 YNNKEL, per germline (reference sequence). V lost 1 base and J lost 5; bases outside the gene matches: 5. The CDR3 length is 15 residues. A sample-barcoded 5' primer and a J-beta primer mix were used in a second PCR of about 7 to 12 cycles. A 12-random-nucleotide template-switch adaptor tagged each cDNA molecule. TCRdb re-called the 5' RACE reads through MiXCR, storing one row per CDR3 protein. The table includes about 1.5 million distinct CDR3 sequences, approximately 42% detected once. Details on this clonotype: The target antigen is unknown.

The sequencing input was blood. The chain has TRBV3-1 and TRBJ2-7; 10 nucleotides line up with TRBD1. The sequence came from a woman in her late teens or twenties in good health. The CDR3 region is CASSQGWTGGDEQYF. The CDR3 region has the DNA TGTGCCAGCAGCCAAGGTTGGACAGGGGGGGACGAGCAGTACTTC.